The sequence of this T cell receptor (beta chain) was determined in a study of blood T cell repertoires in COVID-19. Background on the study: From the United States, Italy and Spain came samples of acute and convalescent COVID-19. The analysed material was cDNA or gDNA that came from T cells, B-cell-depleted T cells, or PBMCs.

Those enrolled in Seattle joined during active infection and were followed longitudinally afterward. Germline V gene sequence: CDR1 SGHAT, CDR2 FQNNGV. V was cut by 1 base and J by 3 bases, with 9 bases left in between. The CDR3 consists of 14 residues. In the authors' methods: Amplification of reference gene primers was used by the study to estimate nucleated cell counts. TCRdb keeps only in-frame clones here, not all; method: immunoSEQ multiplex PCR. The DNA gave D and trimming, while V, J and clone size come from that table. In the table there are 55,000 to 65,000 clones, 85% to 90% of which are singletons.

Sequencing input: peripheral blood. The TCR originated in a woman aged 60-75 years with COVID-19, enrolled during active disease. This rearrangement joins TRBV11-2 to TRBJ1-2; D ambiguous. CDR3 coding DNA: TGTGCCAGCAGCTTAGGGTTTATAGACTATGGCTACACCTTC. This encodes CASSLGFIDYGYTF.